This TCR beta chain comes out of a study of persistence of HIV-infected CD4 T cells. Overall study results and limits: Antigen-responding cells were enriched for degenerate expanded CDR3beta sequences.

For this clone: The antigen is not known.

Lysates of CMV-infected fibroblasts at 8 to 10 ug/mL stimulated these cells. Sorting of responding CD4+ T cells relied on upregulated CD40 ligand together with CD69. Donors had CD4+ T cell counts above 400 cells/uL and were CMV-seropositive. PBMCs were depleted of CD8+ T cells before stimulation. For around 17 hours, CD8-depleted PBMCs received anti-CD28/CD49d costimulation, a CD40-blocking antibody and enfuvirtide. Germline V CDR1 and CDR2: MDHEN, SYDVKM. V was trimmed by 6 bases and J by 0 bases, leaving 11 bases between them. The CDR3 covers 15 residues. Sequencing used immunoSEQ version 4 in survey mode. Generated by immunoSEQ multiplex PCR, the TCRdb table keeps only in-frame clones and is missing some. The table includes approximately 15,000 clones, about 72% detected once.

The chain has TRBV28 and TRBJ1-4; maybe TRBD1 (6 bases). The sequence was obtained from an adult man with HIV who was CMV-seropositive. Sequences were derived from CD4+ T cells sorted from PBMCs after approximately 20-hour stimulation, sampled from a patient who received antiretroviral therapy. The CDR3 reads CASRPEGATNEKLFF. CDR3 in DNA: TGTGCCAGCAGACCGGAGGGGGCAACTAATGAAAAACTGTTTTTT.